This T cell receptor beta chain was captured in a study of blood T cell repertoires in COVID-19 (dated by TCRdb to 2020 to 2021). In the study overall: Samples from collaborators originated in the United States, Italy and Spain and spanned both the acute and convalescent phases of COVID-19. The material from the prospective study consisted of cDNA or gDNA derived from T cells, B-cell-depleted T cells, or PBMCs. Deeply sampled blood TCRbeta repertoires from subjects exposed to, actively infected with, or recovered from COVID-19 were included in the dataset. Where available, HLA class I and class II types were taken from metadata supplied by the sample provider and were not determined by assay-based typing. The samples were drawn from two sources: the first 160 participants of the ongoing ImmuneRACE study, and about 1,300 subjects contributed by 6 global collaborators. The repertoires were made available in a free public database intended to serve as a resource for research on the immune response to SARS-CoV-2. Sample metadata almost always included a de-identified subject ID, COVID-19 status, age in years and sex.

With respect to this clone: No cognate antigen has been identified for it. Base-call qualities are not available, and no considerably larger clone is one nucleotide away.

TCRbeta CDR3 regions were amplified from genomic DNA using the immunoSEQ Assay, a bias-controlled multiplex PCR. The published analysis was carried out like this. Within the assay, amplification of reference gene primers was used to estimate how many nucleated cells each sample contained. To quantify the absolute abundance of each unique TCRbeta CDR3 rearrangement, sequence reads were collapsed and filtered. For each sample, productive Simpson clonality was calculated as the square root of Simpson's diversity index over productive rearrangements. TCRdb's version of the immuneACCESS table is confined to in-frame rearrangements and falls short of the full clone set. An unresolved V gene accounts for under half of the shortfall where checked; the remainder is of unknown origin. Clonal size and the V and J genes are those of that table, whereas D and trimming came from the DNA. The sample data list roughly 81,000 clones, and roughly four fifths of these were observed just once. Jointly, the top ten make up roughly 10% of the sample.

The collaborating institutions used their own protocols to collect whole blood in K2EDTA tubes. For TCRbeta analysis, collaborator samples were shipped as frozen whole blood, as isolated PBMCs, or as DNA extracted from either sample type. Study-wide conclusions, independent of this receptor: The amount of clinical and demographic metadata varied by source and participant and was provided uncurated.

Germline trimming: 5 bases from V, 0 bases from J; junction bases outside gene matches: 11. The CDR3 measures 19 amino acids from cysteine to phenylalanine. Only the CDR3 portion is preserved as DNA: 57 bases, with reading frame beginning at the first base. In the germline V gene, CDR1 corresponds to ENHRY and CDR2 to SYGVKD. The rearrangement combines TRBV10-3 with TRBJ2-7; TRBD2 agrees with 15 junctional bases. The specimen sequenced was peripheral blood. This TCR was recovered from a man aged 55 to 69 with acute or convalescent COVID-19. The CDR3: CAISRGLAGGFSSSYEQYF. The DNA sequence is as follows: TGTGCCATCAGTCGGGGACTAGCGGGAGGTTTCTCGAGCTCCTACGAGCAGTACTTC.